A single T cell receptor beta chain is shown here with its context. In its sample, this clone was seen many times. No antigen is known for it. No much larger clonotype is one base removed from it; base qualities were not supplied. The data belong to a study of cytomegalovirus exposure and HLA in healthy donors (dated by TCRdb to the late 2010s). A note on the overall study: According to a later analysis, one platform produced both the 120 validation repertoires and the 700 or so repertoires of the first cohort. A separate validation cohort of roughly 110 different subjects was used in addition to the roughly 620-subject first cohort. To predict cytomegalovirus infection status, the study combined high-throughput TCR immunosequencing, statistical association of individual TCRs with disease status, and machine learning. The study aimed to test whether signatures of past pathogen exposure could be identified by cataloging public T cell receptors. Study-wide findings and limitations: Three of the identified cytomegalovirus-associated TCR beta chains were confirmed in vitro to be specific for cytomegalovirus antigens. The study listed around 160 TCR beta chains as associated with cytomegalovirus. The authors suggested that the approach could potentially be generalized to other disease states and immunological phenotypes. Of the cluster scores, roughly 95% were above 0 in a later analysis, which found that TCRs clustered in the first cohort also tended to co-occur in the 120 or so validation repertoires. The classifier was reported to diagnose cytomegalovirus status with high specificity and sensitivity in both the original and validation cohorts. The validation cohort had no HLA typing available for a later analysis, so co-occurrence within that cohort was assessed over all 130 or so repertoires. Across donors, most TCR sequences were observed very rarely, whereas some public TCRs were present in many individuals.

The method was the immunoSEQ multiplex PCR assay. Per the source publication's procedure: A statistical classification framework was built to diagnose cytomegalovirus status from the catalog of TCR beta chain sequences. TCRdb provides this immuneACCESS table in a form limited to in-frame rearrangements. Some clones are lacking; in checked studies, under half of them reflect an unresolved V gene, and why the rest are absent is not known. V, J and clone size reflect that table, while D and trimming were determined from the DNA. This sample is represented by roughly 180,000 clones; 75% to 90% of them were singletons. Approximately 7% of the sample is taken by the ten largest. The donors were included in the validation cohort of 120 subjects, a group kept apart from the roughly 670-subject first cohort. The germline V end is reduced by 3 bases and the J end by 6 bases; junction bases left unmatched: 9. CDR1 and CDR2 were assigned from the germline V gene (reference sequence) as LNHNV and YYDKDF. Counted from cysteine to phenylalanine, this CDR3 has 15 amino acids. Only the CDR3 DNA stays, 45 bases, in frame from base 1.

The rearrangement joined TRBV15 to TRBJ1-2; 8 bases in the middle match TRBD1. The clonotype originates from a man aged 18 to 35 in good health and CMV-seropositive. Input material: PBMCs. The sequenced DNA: TGTGCCACCAGCAGCCAGACAGGGGTCCGGGATGGCTACACCTTC. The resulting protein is CATSSQTGVRDGYTF.